Listed here are 10 T cell receptor beta chains from one sample, sequenced in a study of T cells in Graves' hyperthyroidism and ophthalmopathy. It was RNA transcripts that yielded the amplified TCR beta CDR3 regions. When the TCR CDR3 underwent first-round RT-PCR, the HTBI primer set was used. MiXCR, run by TCRdb on the multiplex PCR reads, gives a single entry per CDR3 protein. The repertoire holds about 640,000 distinct CDR3 sequences, with roughly 20% as singletons. Specimen: blood. Receptors originate from a man aged 30 to 45 with Graves' ophthalmopathy.

This clonotype was counted a few times. V and J are TRBV19 and TRBJ1-2, with unresolved D. CDR3 length: 11 amino acids. Germline CDR1 is LNHDA and CDR2 is SQIVND (reference sequence). V was pared by 3 bases and J by 8 bases, with 7 bases between. The DNA for the CDR3 is TGTGCCAGTAGTATTGGGGTCGGCTACACCTTC. Amino acids: CASSIGVGYTF.

This clonotype turned up a few times. V and J are TRBV20-1 and TRBJ2-3; D possibly uses TRBD1 or TRBD2 (5 bases each). The CDR3 has 14 residues. Germline CDR1 and CDR2: DFQATT and SNEGSKA (reference sequence). With 0 bases removed from V and 3 bases from J, the gap between germline ends came to 10 bases. The CDR3 DNA reads TGCAGTGCTAGAGATTGGGGGATTACAGATACGCAGTATTTT. Translating gives CSARDWGITDTQYF.

This clonotype was counted many times. The gene calls are TRBV30 and TRBJ2-7, with D uncertain. CDR3 length equals 13 residues. CDR1 GTSNPN and CDR2 SVGIG come from the germline V gene (reference sequence). Trimming took 0 bases from V and 0 from J, leaving 6 bases between them. CDR3 nucleotide sequence: TGTGCCTGGAGTGTTGGGAACTCCTACGAGCAGTACTTC. Translation: CAWSVGNSYEQYF.

This clonotype was seen ten or more times. This chain joins TRBV11-2 and TRBJ2-1, with 11 nucleotides matching TRBD2. The CDR3 spans 13 residues. CDR1 SGHAT and CDR2 FQNNGV come from the germline V gene. Trimming removed 0 bases from V and 15 bases from J; junction bases left unmatched: 4. The chain's CDR3 is CASSLDGTSGVFF. In nucleotides, the CDR3 is TGTGCCAGCAGCTTAGATGGGACTAGCGGTGTGTTCTTC.

This clonotype appeared a few times. The chain carries TRBV7-2 and TRBJ2-3, with D perhaps matching TRBD2 (6 bases). Trimming took 7 bases from V and 1 from J, leaving 15 bases between them. The germline gives CDR1 SGHTA, CDR2 FQGNSA. CDR3 length equals 15 residues. CDR3 loop: CASIPGSGRTDTQYF. CDR3 bases: TGTGCCAGCATCCCAGGGAGCGGGCGCACAGATACGCAGTATTTT.

The V and J genes are TRBV24-1 and TRBJ2-3; 10 bases are shared with TRBD2. V lost 7 bases and J lost 2; bases outside the gene matches: 14. Germline CDR1 reads KGHDR; CDR2 reads SFDVKD. The CDR3 is 18 amino acids. The CDR3 here is CATSFPGLAPNPTDTQYF. The CDR3 bases are TGTGCCACCAGCTTCCCGGGACTAGCGCCCAACCCCACAGATACGCAGTATTTT.

This clonotype has just one count. The J gene is TRBJ2-7, the V gene TRBV28; D tentatively fits TRBD1 or TRBD2 (5 bases each). This CDR3 spans 12 amino acids. Germline assignment: CDR1 MDHEN and CDR2 SYDVKM. Trimming stripped 4 bases from V and 9 bases from J, with 13 bases between. The CDR3, as DNA: TGTGCCAGCAGTTCCACAGGAGGTTGGCAGTACTTC. Translated: CASSSTGGWQYF.

This clonotype has ten or more counts. The chain uses TRBV11-2 and TRBJ2-1; 11 positions agree with TRBD2. After removal of 4 bases from V and 5 bases from J, the junction contained 7 bases not matched to a gene. CDR3 size: 16 residues. Germline V gives CDR1 SGHAT, CDR2 FQNNGV. CDR3: CASSSRTSGYNNEQFF. The CDR3 DNA reads TGTGCCAGCAGCTCCCGGACTAGCGGGTACAACAATGAGCAGTTCTTC.

This clonotype has at least ten counts. The rearrangement links TRBV30 to TRBJ1-1; tentative D call: TRBD1 (5 bases). V lost 5 bases and J 0 bases, leaving 7 bases between the germline ends. Per the germline V gene, CDR1 is GTSNPN and CDR2 is SVGIG (reference sequence). The CDR3 length is 12 residues. The CDR3 coding sequence is TGTGCCTGGGCGGGGGTGAACACTGAAGCTTTCTTT. Protein sequence: CAWAGVNTEAFF.

The J gene is TRBJ1-1, the V gene TRBV20-1, with D perhaps matching TRBD1 (5 bases). CDR3 length equals 11 residues. V lost 6 bases to trimming and J lost 6 bases, with 11 bases between them. In germline, CDR1 is DFQATT, CDR2 SNEGSKA (reference sequence). The CDR3 region is CSATGLSEAFF. The DNA of the CDR3 is TGCAGTGCCACGGGACTCTCTGAAGCTTTCTTT.